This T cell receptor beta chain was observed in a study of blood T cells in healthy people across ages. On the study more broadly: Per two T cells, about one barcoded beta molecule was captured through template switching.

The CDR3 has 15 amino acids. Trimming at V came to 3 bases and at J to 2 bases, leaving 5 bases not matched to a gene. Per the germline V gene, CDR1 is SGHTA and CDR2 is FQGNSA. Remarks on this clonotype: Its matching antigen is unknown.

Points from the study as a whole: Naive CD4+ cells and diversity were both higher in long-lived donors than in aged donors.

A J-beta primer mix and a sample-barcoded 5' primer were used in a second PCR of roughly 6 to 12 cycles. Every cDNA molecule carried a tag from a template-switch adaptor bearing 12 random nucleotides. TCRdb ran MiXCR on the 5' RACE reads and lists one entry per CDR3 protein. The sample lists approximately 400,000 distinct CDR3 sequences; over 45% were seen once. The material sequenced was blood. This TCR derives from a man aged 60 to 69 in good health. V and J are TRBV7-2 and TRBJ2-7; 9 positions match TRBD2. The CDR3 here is CASSLATSGPYEQYF. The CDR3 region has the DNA TGTGCCAGCAGCTTGGCGACTAGCGGACCCTACGAGCAGTACTTC.